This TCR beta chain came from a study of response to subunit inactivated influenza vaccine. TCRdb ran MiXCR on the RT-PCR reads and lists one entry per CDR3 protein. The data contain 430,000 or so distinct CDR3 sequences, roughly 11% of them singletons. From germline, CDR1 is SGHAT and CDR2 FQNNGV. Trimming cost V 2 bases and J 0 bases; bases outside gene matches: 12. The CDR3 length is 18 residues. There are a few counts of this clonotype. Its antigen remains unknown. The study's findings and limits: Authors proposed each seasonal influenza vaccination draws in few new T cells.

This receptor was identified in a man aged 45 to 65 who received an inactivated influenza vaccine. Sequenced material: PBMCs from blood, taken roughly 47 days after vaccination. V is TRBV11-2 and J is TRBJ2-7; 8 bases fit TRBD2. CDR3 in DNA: TGTGCCAGCAGCTTATTTCGTGAACTAGCGGAGATCTCCTACGAGCAGTACTTC. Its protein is CASSLFRELAEISYEQYF.